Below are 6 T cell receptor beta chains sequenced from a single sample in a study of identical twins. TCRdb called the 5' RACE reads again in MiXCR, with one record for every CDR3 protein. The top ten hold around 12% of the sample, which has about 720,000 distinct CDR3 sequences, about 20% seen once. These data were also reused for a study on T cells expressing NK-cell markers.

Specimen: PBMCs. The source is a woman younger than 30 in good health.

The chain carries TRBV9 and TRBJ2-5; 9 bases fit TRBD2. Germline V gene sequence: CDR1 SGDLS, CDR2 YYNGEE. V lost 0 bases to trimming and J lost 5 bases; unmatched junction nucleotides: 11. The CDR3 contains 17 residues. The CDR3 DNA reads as TGTGCCAGCAGCGTAGGGAAGAGCGGGGGGAGGGGGGAGACCCAGTACTTC. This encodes CASSVGKSGGRGETQYF.

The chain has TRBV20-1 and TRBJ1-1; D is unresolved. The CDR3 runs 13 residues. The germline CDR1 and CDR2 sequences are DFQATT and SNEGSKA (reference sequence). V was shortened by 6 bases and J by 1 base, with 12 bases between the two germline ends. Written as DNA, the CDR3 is TGCAGTGCCAGGCAACTTTGGAACACTGAAGCTTTCTTT. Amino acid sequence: CSARQLWNTEAFF.

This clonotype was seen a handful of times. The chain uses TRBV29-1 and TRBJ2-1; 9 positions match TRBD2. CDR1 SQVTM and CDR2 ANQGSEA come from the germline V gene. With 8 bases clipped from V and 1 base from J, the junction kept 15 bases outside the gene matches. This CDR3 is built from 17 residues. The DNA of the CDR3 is TGCAGCTTCTTAGTATTTAGCGGGGGCCGATCCTACAATGAGCAGTTCTTC. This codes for CSFLVFSGGRSYNEQFF.

CDR3 region: CSVELQGNYGYTF. In nucleotides, the CDR3 is TGCAGCGTTGAGCTACAGGGTAACTATGGCTACACCTTC. The chain has TRBV29-1 and TRBJ1-2, with a possible D match to TRBD1 (6 bases). The CDR3 covers 13 residues. CDR1 and CDR2 (germline): SQVTM, ANQGSEA. Between the trimmed V and J ends, which lost 3 bases and 1 base, there was a span of 9 bases.

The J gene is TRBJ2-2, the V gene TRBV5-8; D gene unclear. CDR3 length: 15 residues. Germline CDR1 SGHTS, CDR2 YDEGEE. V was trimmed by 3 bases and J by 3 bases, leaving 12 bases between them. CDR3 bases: TGTGCCAGCAGCTCCTGGACGGCTGACACCGGGGAGCTGTTTTTT. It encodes CASSSWTADTGELFF.

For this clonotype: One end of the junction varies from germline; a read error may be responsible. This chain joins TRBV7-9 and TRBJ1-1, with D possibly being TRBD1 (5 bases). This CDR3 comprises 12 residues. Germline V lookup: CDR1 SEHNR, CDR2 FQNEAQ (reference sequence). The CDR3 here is CASIPTSGGSEF. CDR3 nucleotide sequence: TGTGCCAGCATCCCAACGTCGGGGGGGTCCGAATTT. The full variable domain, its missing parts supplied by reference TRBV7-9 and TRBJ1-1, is DTGVSQNPRHKITKRGQNVTFRCDPISEHNRLYWYRQTLGQGPEFLTYFQNEAQLEKSRLLSDRFSAERPKGSFSTLEIQRTEQGDSAMYLCASIPTSGGSEFGQGTRLTVV.